This T cell receptor (beta chain) was captured in a study of blood T cell repertoires in COVID-19. Study summary: Sites across the United States, Italy and Spain contributed samples from acute and convalescent COVID-19. T cells, B-cell-depleted T cells, or PBMCs provided the cDNA or gDNA that served as material.

Per the study methods: Researchers report that nucleated cell counts were estimated from reference gene primer amplification. Assay: immunoSEQ multiplex PCR; the TCRdb copy retains only in-frame clones and omits some. V and J calls and clone size come straight from that table; D and trimming were deduced from the DNA. The data contain 170,000 or so clones, less than 90% of them singletons. The ends were cut back, 6 bases at V and 2 bases at J, with 13 bases in the middle. The CDR3 sequence is 15 residues long. CDR1 is MNHEY, CDR2 SMNVEV, per germline (reference sequence). The source material was peripheral blood. The source of this sequence is a man between 18 and 29 years old with active or convalescent COVID-19. This rearrangement joins TRBV27 to TRBJ2-2; D may be TRBD1 (6 bases). The CDR3 nucleotides are TGTGCCAGCAGCCCAACAGGGCCCAACACCGGGGAGCTGTTTTTT. Translation: CASSPTGPNTGELFF.